This T cell receptor (beta chain) is from a study of regulatory T cells in long-lasting Graves disease. Study overall: Over 5 years of antithyroid drugs plus positive TSH receptor antibodies defined persistent Graves' disease. Whole-study findings and limits: Favoring TRBV28, TRBJ1-2 and TRBJ2-5 was a feature seen in persistent disease. New patients shared fewer public clonotypes (around 970) than persistent patients did (roughly 2,600).

This clonotype has ten or more counts. Its antigen remains unknown. HTBI primers from iRepertoire and Arm-PCR of CDR3 regions yielded the TCR beta libraries. Per the authors' pipeline: The study identified about 60 TRBV and some 15 TRBJ segments across samples. TCRdb analysed the multiplex PCR reads with MiXCR anew, one entry per CDR3 protein. The V and J calls and clone size come from TCRdb's table, not from the authors' own analysis. In the table there are about 470,000 distinct CDR3 sequences, 20% of which are singletons. Sample time point: persistent/refractory GD, antithyroid drugs over 5 years with positive TRAb. PBMCs provided the RNA from which the TCR library was made. This CDR3 spans 13 amino acids. Trimming pared 8 bases from V and 4 bases from J, leaving 11 bases between. Germline-derived CDR1 and CDR2 are MNHNS and SASEGT.

The clonotype was recovered from a female donor with Graves disease. The chain carries TRBV6-1 and TRBJ1-4; possible D gene TRBD1, 6 bases. This specimen was peripheral blood mononuclear cells (PBMCs), taken when the disease was refractory, from a patient treated with antithyroid drugs. This chain's CDR3 is CASAGVDNEKLFF. In DNA, the CDR3 is TGTGCCAGCGCAGGGGTGGATAATGAAAAACTGTTTTTT.